This TCR beta chain was recorded in a study of blood T cell repertoires in COVID-19. As for the study in general: T cells, B-cell-depleted T cells, or PBMCs provided the cDNA or gDNA that served as material.

This CDR3 is 14 amino acids long. V dropped 3 bases and J dropped 5; count of bases not matched to a gene: 5. Germline assignment: CDR1 SGHTA and CDR2 FQGNSA. Using immunoSEQ multiplex PCR, the repertoire was profiled, and TCRdb retains in-frame clones only, with some absent. The sample holds roughly 100,000 clones, 70% to 90% seen once. The clonotype originates from a woman aged 25 to 39 with acute or convalescent COVID-19. This chain connects TRBV7-2 to TRBJ2-7; 9 bases align to TRBD2. The sequencing sample was made of peripheral blood. CDR3 in amino acids: CASSLGRGGHEQYF. The CDR3 DNA is TGTGCCAGCAGCTTGGGGCGGGGGGGACACGAGCAGTACTTC.